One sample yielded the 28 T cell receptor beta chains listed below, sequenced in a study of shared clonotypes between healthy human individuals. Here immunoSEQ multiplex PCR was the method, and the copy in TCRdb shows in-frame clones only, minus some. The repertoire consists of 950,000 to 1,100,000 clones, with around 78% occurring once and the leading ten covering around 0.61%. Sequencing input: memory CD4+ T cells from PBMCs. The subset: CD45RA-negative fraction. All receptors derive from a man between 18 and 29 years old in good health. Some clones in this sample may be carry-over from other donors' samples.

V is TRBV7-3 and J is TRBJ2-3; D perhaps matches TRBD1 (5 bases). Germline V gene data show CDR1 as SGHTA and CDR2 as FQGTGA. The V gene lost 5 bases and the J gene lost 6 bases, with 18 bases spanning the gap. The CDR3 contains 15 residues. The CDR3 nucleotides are TGTGCCAGCAGCCGAAGCTTGGGCCCAGGGGATACGCAGTATTTT. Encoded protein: CASSRSLGPGDTQYF.

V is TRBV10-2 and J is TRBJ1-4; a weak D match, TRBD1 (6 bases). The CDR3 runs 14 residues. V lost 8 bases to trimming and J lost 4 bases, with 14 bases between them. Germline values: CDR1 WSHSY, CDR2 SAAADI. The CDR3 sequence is CASWNRALNEKLFF. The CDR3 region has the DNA TGCGCCAGCTGGAACAGGGCGCTTAATGAAAAACTGTTTTTT.

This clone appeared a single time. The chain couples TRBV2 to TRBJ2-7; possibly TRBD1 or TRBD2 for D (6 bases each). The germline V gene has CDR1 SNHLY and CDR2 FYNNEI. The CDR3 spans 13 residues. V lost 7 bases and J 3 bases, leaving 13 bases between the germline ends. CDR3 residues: CASNIEGGYEQYF. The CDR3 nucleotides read TGTGCCAGCAACATTGAGGGGGGCTACGAGCAGTACTTC.

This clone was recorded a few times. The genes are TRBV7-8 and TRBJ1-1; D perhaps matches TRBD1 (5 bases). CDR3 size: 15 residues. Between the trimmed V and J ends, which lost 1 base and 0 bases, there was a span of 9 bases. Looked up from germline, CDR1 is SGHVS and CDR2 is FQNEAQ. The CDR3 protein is CASSLVTGLNTEAFF. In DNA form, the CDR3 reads TGTGCCAGCAGCTTAGTTACAGGATTGAACACTGAAGCTTTCTTT. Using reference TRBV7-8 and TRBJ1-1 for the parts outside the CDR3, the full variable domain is GAGVSQSPRYKVAKRGQDVALRCDPISGHVSLFWYQQALGQGPEFLTYFQNEAQLDKSGLPSDRFFAERPEGSVSTLKIQRTQQEDSAVYLCASSLVTGLNTEAFFGQGTRLTVV.

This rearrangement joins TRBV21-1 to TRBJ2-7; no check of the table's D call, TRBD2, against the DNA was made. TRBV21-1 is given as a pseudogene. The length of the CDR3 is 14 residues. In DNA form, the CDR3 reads TGTGCCAGCAGCAAAGGGTTTCGGGACTACGAGCAGTACTTC. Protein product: CASSKGFRDYEQYF.

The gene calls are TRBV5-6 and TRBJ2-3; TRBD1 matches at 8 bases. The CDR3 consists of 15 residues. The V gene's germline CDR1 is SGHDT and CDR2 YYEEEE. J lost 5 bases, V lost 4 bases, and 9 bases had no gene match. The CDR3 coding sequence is TGTGCCAGCAGCGGAGGGACAGGCGGGGTAGATACGCAGTATTTT. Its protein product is CASSGGTGGVDTQYF. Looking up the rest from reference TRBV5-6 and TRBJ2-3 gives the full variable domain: DAGVTQSPTHLIKTRGQQVTLRCSPKSGHDTVSWYQQALGQGPQFIFQYYEEEERQRGNFPDRFSGHQFPNYSSELNVNALLLGDSALYLCASSGGTGGVDTQYFGPGTRLTVL.

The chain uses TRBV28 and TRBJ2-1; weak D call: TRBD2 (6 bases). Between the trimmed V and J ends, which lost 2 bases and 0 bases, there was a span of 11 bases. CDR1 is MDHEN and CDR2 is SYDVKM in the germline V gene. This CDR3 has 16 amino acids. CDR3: CASSLAAGSSYNEQFF. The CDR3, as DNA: TGTGCCAGCAGTTTAGCGGCGGGGAGCTCCTACAATGAGCAGTTCTTC.

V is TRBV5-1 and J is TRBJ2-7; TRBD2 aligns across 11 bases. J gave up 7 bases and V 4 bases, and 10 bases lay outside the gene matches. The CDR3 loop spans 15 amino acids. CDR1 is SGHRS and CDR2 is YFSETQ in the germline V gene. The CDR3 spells CASSPRLAGLQEQYF. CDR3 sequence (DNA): TGCGCCAGCAGCCCAAGACTAGCGGGACTTCAAGAGCAGTACTTC. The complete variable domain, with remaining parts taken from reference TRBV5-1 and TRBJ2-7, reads KAGVTQTPRYLIKTRGQQVTLSCSPISGHRSVSWYQQTPGQGLQFLFEYFSETQRNKGNFPGRFSGRQFSNSRSEMNVSTLELGDSALYLCASSPRLAGLQEQYFGPGTRLTVT.

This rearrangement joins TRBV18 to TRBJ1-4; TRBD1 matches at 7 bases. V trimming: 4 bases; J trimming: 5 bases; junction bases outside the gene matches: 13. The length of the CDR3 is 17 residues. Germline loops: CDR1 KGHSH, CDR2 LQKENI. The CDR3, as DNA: TGTGCCAGCTCACAACGACAGGGAGCCCAACCGAATGAAAAACTGTTTTTT. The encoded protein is CASSQRQGAQPNEKLFF.

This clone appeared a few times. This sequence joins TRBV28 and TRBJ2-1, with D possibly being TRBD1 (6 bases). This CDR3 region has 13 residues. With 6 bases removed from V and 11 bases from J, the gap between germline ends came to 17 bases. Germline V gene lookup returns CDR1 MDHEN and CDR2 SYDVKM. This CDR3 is CASRPSLGQQQFF. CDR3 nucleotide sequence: TGTGCCAGCAGACCTTCTCTTGGACAGCAGCAGTTCTTC. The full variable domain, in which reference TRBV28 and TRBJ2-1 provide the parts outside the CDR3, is DVKVTQSSRYLVKRTGEKVFLECVQDMDHENMFWYRQDPGLGLRLIYFSYDVKMKEKGDIPEGYSVSREKKERFSLILESASTNQTSMYLCASRPSLGQQQFFGPGTRLTVL.

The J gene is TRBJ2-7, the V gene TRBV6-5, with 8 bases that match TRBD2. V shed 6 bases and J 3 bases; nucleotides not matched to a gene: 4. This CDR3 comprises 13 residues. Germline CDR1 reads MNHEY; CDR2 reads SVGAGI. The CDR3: CASRTSGGYEQYF. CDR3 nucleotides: TGTGCCAGCAGAACTAGCGGAGGCTACGAGCAGTACTTC.

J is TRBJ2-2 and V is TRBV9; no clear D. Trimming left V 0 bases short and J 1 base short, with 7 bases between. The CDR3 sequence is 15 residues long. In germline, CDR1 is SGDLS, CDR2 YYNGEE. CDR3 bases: TGTGCCAGCAGCGTAGTCTCTCAGAACACCGGGGAGCTGTTTTTT. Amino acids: CASSVVSQNTGELFF.

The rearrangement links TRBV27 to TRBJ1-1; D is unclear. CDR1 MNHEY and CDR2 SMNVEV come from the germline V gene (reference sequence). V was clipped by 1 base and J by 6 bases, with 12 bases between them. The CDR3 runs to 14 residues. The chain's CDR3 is CASSLWRQSAEAFF. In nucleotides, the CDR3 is TGTGCCAGCAGTTTATGGCGTCAGAGCGCTGAAGCTTTCTTT.

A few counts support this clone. The CDR3 is CASSQGLSGGTGELFF. CDR3 nucleotides: TGTGCCAGCAGCCAGGGACTGTCAGGAGGGACCGGGGAGCTGTTTTTT. The chain combines TRBV4-2 with TRBJ2-2, with a tentative D call TRBD2 (6 bases). V shed 3 bases and J shed 5 bases, with 16 bases lying between them. Per the germline V gene, CDR1 is LGHNA and CDR2 is YNFKEQ. This CDR3 spans 16 amino acids.

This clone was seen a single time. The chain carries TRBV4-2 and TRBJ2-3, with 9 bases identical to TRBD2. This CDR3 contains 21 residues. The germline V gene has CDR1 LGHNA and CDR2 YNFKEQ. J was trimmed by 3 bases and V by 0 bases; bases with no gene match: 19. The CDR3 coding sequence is TGTGCCAGCAGCCAAGATTGGGCCAGCGGGAGGCCCGGGAGGGTGACAGATACGCAGTATTTT. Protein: CASSQDWASGRPGRVTDTQYF.

The CDR3 region has the DNA TGTGCCAGCAGCATCGAGGGCACAGATACGCAGTATTTT. Translation gives CASSIEGTDTQYF. The rearrangement links TRBV28 to TRBJ2-3; D gene uncertain. CDR3 length: 13 amino acids. The ends were cut back, 6 bases at V and 1 base at J, with 8 bases in the middle. Germline loops: CDR1 MDHEN, CDR2 SYDVKM.

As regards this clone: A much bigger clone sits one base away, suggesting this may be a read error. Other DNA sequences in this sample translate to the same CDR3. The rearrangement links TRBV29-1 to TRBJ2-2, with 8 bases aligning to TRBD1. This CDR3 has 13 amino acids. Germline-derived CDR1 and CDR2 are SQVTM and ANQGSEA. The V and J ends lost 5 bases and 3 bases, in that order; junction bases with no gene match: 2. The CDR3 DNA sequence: TGCAGCGTTCAGGGGGCGGACACCGGGGAGCTGTTTTTT. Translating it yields CSVQGADTGELFF.

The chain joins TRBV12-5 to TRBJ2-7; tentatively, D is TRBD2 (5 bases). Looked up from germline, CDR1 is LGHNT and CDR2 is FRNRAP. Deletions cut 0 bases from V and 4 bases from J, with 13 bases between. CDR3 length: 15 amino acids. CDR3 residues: CASGLVADRRYEQYF. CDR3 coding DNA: TGTGCTAGTGGTTTGGTAGCGGACCGTCGTTACGAGCAGTACTTC.

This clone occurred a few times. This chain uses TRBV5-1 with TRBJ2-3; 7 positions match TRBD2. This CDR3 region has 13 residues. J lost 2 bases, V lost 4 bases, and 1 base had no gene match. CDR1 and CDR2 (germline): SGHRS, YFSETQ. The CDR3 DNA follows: TGCGCCAGCAGCGCGGGAGACACAGATACGCAGTATTTT. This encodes CASSAGDTDTQYF. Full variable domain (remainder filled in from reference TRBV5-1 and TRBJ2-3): KAGVTQTPRYLIKTRGQQVTLSCSPISGHRSVSWYQQTPGQGLQFLFEYFSETQRNKGNFPGRFSGRQFSNSRSEMNVSTLELGDSALYLCASSAGDTDTQYFGPGTRLTVL.

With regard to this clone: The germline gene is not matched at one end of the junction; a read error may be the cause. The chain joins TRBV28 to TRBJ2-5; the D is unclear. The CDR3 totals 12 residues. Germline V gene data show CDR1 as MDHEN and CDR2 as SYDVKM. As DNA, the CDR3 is TGTGCCAGCAGTCCGACCTCGTGGCGGCAAGACTTC. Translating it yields CASSPTSWRQDF. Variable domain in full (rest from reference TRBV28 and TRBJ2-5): DVKVTQSSRYLVKRTGEKVFLECVQDMDHENMFWYRQDPGLGLRLIYFSYDVKMKEKGDIPEGYSVSREKKERFSLILESASTNQTSMYLCASSPTSWRQDFGPGTRLLVL.

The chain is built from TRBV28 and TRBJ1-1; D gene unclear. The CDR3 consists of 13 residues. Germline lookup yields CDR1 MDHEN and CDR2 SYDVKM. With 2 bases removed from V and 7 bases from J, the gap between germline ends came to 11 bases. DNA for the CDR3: TGTGCCAGCAGTTTAATTACAGCCTATGAAGCTTTCTTT. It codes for CASSLITAYEAFF.

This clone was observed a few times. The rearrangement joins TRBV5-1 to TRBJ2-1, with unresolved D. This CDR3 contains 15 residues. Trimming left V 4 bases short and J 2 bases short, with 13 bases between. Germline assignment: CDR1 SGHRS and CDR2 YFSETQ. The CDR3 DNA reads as TGCGCCAGCAGCGGCGACCTGCTACCCTACAATGAGCAGTTCTTC. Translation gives CASSGDLLPYNEQFF.

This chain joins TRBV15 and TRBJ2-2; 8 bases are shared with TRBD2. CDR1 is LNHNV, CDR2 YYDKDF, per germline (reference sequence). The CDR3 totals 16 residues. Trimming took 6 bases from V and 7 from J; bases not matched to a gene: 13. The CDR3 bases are TGTGCCACCAGTCCGGGGAGCGGGAGAGTAAACGGGGAGCTGTTTTTT. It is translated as CATSPGSGRVNGELFF. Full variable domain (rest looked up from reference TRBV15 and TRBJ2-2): DAMVIQNPRYQVTQFGKPVTLSCSQTLNHNVMYWYQQKSSQAPKLLFHYYDKDFNNEADTPDNFQSRRPNTSFCFLDIRSPGLGDTAMYLCATSPGSGRVNGELFFGEGSRLTVL.

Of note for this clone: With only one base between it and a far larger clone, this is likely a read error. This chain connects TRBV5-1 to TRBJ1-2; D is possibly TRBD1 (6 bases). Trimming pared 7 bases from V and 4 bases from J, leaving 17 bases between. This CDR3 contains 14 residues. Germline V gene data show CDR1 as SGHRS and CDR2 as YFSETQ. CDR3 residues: CASCRDTEGYGYTF. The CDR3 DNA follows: TGCGCCAGCTGCAGGGACACCGAGGGCTATGGCTACACCTTC. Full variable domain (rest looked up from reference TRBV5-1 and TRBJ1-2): KAGVTQTPRYLIKTRGQQVTLSCSPISGHRSVSWYQQTPGQGLQFLFEYFSETQRNKGNFPGRFSGRQFSNSRSEMNVSTLELGDSALYLCASCRDTEGYGYTFGSGTRLTVV.

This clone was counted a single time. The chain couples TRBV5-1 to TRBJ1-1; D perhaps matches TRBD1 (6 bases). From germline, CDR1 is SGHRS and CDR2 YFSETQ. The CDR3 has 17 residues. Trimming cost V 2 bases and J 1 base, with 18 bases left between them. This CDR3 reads CASSFIQGPGTNTEAFF. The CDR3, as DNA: TGCGCCAGCAGCTTCATTCAGGGGCCTGGCACGAACACTGAAGCTTTCTTT. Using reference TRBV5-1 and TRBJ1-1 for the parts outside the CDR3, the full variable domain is KAGVTQTPRYLIKTRGQQVTLSCSPISGHRSVSWYQQTPGQGLQFLFEYFSETQRNKGNFPGRFSGRQFSNSRSEMNVSTLELGDSALYLCASSFIQGPGTNTEAFFGQGTRLTVV.

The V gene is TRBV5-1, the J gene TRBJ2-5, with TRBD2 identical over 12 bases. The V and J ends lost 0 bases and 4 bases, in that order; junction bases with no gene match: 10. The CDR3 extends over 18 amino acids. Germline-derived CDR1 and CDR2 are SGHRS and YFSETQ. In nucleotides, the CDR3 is TGCGCCAGCAGCTTGGAACCGGGCGGACTAGCGGGAATAGAGACCCAGTACTTC. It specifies CASSLEPGGLAGIETQYF.

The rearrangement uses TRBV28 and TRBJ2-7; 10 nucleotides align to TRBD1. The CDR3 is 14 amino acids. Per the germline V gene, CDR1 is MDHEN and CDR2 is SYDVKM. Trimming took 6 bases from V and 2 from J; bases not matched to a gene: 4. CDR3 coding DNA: TGTGCCAGCAGAAAGACAGGGGGCGCCTACGAGCAGTACTTC. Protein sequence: CASRKTGGAYEQYF.

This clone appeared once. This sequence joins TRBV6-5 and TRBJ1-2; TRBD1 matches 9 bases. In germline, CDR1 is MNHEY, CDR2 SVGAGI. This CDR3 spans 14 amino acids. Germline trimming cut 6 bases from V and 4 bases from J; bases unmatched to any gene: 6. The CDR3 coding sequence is TGTGCCAGCAGGACAGGGGGTGGTGCCTATGGCTACACCTTC. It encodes CASRTGGGAYGYTF.